The sequence of this TCR beta chain was determined in a study of T cell responses to AZD1222 COVID-19 vaccine. Trimming removed 5 bases at V and 2 bases at J, with 15 bases between. CDR1 is SEHNR and CDR2 is FQNEAQ in the germline V gene (reference sequence). This CDR3 is 15 amino acids long. Produced via immunoSEQ multiplex PCR; TCRdb's table is partial and in-frame only. This repertoire shows approximately 74,000 clones, around four fifths found once; its top ten account for more than 20%. Points on this clone: Its target is not known.

Study conclusions and caveats: Close to half of all spike-specific TCRs reportedly target regions of the variants that are unmutated. Two doses of AZD1222 preceded a rise in Spike-specific TCR breadth and depth. Distributed over spike, vaccine-associated CD4 TCRs predominated at 160-218 and 743-854. Clonal diversity was possibly underestimated; the donors were predominantly white British and more often female.

The specimen comprised peripheral blood, sampled 28 days after the second AZD1222 dose. The sequence was collected from an adult who received the AZD1222 COVID-19 vaccine. The chain couples TRBV7-9 to TRBJ1-1; possible D gene TRBD1, 5 bases. The CDR3 region has the DNA TGTGCCAGCAGCCTTCAACAGGTCCTCAACACTGAAGCTTTCTTT. Translated, it gives CASSLQQVLNTEAFF.